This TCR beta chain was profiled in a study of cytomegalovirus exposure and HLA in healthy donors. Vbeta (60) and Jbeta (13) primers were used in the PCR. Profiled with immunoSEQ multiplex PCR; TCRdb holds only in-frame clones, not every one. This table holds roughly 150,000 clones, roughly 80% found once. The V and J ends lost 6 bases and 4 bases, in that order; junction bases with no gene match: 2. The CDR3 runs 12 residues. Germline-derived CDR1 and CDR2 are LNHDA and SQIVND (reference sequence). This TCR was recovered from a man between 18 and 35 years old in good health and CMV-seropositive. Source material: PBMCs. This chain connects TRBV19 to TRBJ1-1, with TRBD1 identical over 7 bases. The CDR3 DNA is TGTGCCAGTAGCAGGGGGTTCACTGAAGCTTTCTTT. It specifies CASSRGFTEAFF.